This TCR beta chain was recorded in a study of T cells in localized non-small cell lung cancer. Generated by immunoSEQ multiplex PCR, the TCRdb table keeps only in-frame clones and is missing some. The sample has 20,000 to 25,000 clones, about nine tenths seen once; the top ten hold 1.1%. This clone has just one count. The antigen is unknown. General observations from the study: A single tumor region was sequenced, leaving heterogeneity possible. Of the top 100 tumor clones, median around 60 were in adjacent lung, approximately 28 among its top 100.

CDR3 length: 13 amino acids. V shed 0 bases and J shed 10 bases, with 12 bases lying between them. Germline V gene sequence: CDR1 ENHRY, CDR2 SYGVKD. The source of this sequence is a woman aged 35 to 70 with stage I lung adenocarcinoma. Sequenced here: peripheral blood, sampled before any cancer treatment. V and J are TRBV10-3 and TRBJ1-2, with a tentative D call TRBD1 (5 bases). CDR3 bases: TGTGCCATCAGTGAGTCGACAGAGATAGACTACACCTTC. It is translated as CAISESTEIDYTF.